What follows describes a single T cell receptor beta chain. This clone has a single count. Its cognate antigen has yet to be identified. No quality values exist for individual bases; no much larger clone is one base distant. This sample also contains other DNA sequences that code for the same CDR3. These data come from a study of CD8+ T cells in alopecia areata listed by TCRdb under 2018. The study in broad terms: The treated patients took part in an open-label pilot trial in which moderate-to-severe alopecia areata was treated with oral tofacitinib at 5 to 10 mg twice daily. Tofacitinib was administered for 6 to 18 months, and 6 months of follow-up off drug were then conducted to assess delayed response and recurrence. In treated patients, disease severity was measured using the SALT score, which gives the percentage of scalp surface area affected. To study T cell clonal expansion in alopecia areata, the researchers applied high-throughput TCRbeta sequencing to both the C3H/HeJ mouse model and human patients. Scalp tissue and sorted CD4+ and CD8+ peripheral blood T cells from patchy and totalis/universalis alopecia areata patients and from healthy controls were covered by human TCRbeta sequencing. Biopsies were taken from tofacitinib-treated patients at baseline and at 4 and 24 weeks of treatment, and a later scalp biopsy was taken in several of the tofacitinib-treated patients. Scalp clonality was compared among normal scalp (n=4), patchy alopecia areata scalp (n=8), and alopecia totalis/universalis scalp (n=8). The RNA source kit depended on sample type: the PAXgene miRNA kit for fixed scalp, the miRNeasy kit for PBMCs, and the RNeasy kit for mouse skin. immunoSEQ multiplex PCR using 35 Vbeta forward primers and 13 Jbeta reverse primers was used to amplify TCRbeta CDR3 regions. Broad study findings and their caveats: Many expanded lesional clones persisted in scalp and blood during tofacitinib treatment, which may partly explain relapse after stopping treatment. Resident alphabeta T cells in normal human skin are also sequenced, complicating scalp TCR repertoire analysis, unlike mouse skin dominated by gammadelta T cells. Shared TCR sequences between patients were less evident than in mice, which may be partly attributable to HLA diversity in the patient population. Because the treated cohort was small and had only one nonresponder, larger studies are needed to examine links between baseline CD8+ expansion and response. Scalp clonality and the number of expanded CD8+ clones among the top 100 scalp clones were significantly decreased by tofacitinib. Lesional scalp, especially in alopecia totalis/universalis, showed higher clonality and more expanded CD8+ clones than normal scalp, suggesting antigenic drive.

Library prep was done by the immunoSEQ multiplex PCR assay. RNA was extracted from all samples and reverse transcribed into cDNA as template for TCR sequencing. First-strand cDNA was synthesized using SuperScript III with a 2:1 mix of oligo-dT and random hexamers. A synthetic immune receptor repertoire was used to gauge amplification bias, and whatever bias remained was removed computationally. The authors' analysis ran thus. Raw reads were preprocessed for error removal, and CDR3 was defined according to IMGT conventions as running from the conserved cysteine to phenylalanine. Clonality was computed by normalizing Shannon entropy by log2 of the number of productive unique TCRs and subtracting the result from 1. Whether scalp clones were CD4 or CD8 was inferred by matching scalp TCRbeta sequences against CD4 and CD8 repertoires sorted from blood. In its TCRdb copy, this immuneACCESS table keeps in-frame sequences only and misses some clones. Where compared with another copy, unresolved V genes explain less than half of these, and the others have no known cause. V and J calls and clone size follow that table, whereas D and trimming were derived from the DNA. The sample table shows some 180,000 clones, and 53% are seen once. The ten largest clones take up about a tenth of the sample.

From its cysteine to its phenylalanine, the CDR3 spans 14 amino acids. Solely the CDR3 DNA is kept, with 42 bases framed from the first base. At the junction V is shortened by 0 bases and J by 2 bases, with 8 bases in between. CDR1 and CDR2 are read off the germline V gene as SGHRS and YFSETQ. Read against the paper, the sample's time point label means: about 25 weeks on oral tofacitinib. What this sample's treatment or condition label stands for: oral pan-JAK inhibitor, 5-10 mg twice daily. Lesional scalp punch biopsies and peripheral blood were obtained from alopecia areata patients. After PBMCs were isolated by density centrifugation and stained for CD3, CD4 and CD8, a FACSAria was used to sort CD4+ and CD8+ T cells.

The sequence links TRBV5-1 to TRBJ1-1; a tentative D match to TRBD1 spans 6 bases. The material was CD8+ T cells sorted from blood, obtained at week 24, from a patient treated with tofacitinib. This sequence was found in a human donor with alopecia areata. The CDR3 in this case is CASSLVRGNTEAFF. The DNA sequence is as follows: TGCGCCAGCAGCTTGGTCAGGGGAAACACTGAAGCTTTCTTT.